The 28 T cell receptor beta chains given below trace back to one sample, sequenced in a study of T-cell reconstitution after alpha-beta-depleted transplantation in children. Researchers prepared the TCRbeta library using unique molecular identifiers, the study reports. TCRdb re-called the PCR reads with MiXCR, one entry per CDR3 protein. The sample lists around 70,000 distinct CDR3 sequences, about 11% occurring once. This sample comprised PBMCs, obtained before TCRalphabeta/CD19-depleted stem cell transplant. All receptors come from a boy younger than 18 with acute myeloid leukemia, due to receive a stem cell transplant.

This clonotype was counted ten times or more. The DNA of the CDR3 is TGTGCCAGCCTACAAACGGGCCACCCCTATGGCTACACCTTC. This translates into CASLQTGHPYGYTF. The gene calls are TRBV5-6 and TRBJ1-2, with D unclear. Per the germline V gene, CDR1 is SGHDT and CDR2 is YYEEEE. The V gene lost 7 bases and the J gene lost 4 bases, with 17 bases spanning the gap. The CDR3 has 14 amino acids.

This clonotype was recorded many times. The chain has TRBV7-6 and TRBJ1-5; D is ambiguous. Germline loops: CDR1 SGHVS, CDR2 FNYEAQ. This CDR3 has 14 residues. V was shortened by 3 bases and J by 4 bases, with 10 bases between the two germline ends. The CDR3 DNA sequence: TGTGCCAGCAGCTTCGGCGGGTTTAATCAGCCCCAGCATTTT. Protein product: CASSFGGFNQPQHF.

About this clonotype itself: A clone one base away is much larger, so this may be a read error. This sequence joins TRBV12-3 or TRBV12-4 and TRBJ1-4; 7 nucleotides agree with TRBD1. This CDR3 comprises 18 residues. The CDR3 nucleotides read TGTGCCTGCAGTTTTTCTACAGGGGTCCCCTTTTATGGAAAAAAACTGTTTTTT. Translation: CACSFSTGVPFYGKKLFF.

This clonotype came up once. A much larger clone is a single base away; this may be a read error. The chain employs TRBV7-9 and TRBJ1-2, with 9 bases aligning to TRBD1. In germline, CDR1 is SEHNR, CDR2 FQNEAQ (reference sequence). V trimming: 5 bases; J trimming: 8 bases; junction bases outside the gene matches: 18. The CDR3 consists of 17 residues. CDR3 in DNA: TGTGCCAGCAGCCCATGGACTACCGGGACAGGGACTTCGGGCTACACCTTC. Translation: CASSPWTTGTGTSGYTF.

The rearrangement uses TRBV20-1 and TRBJ2-2; 7 bases are a match to TRBD1. Unmatched junction bases numbered 8, after V lost 0 bases and J lost 1 base. The germline V gene has CDR1 DFQATT and CDR2 SNEGSKA (reference sequence). The CDR3 is 17 residues long. Written as DNA, the CDR3 is TGCAGTGCTAGAGATCGAGGTTGGACAGGGAACACCGGGGAGCTGTTTTTT. Translation gives CSARDRGWTGNTGELFF.

The sample holds many counts of this clonotype. The chain uses TRBV7-8 and TRBJ1-1, with D tentatively TRBD1 (6 bases). Germline V gene data show CDR1 as SGHVS and CDR2 as FQNEAQ. The CDR3 runs to 15 residues. Trimming took 3 bases from V and 1 from J, leaving 12 bases between them. CDR3 amino acids: CASSFSRGRNTEAFF. The CDR3 DNA reads as TGTGCCAGCAGCTTTTCCAGGGGTAGGAACACTGAAGCTTTCTTT. The full variable domain, its missing parts supplied by reference TRBV7-8 and TRBJ1-1, is GAGVSQSPRYKVAKRGQDVALRCDPISGHVSLFWYQQALGQGPEFLTYFQNEAQLDKSGLPSDRFFAERPEGSVSTLKIQRTQQEDSAVYLCASSFSRGRNTEAFFGQGTRLTVV.

This clonotype has ten or more counts. This chain's CDR3 is CASAPVTGNNSPLHF. As DNA, the CDR3 is TGTGCTAGTGCTCCCGTGACAGGGAATAATTCACCCCTCCACTTT. The rearrangement joins TRBV12-5 to TRBJ1-6, with TRBD1 identical over 7 bases. CDR3 length: 15 amino acids. V was clipped by 7 bases and J by 5 bases; unmatched bases: 8. The germline CDR1 and CDR2 sequences are LGHNT and FRNRAP.

This clonotype was seen a few times. The chain carries TRBV18 and TRBJ1-5; 8 bases match TRBD1. The CDR3 is 16 amino acids. From germline, CDR1 is KGHSH and CDR2 LQKENI. The ends lost 5 bases at V and 7 bases at J; junction bases unmatched: 13. CDR3 nucleotides: TGTGCCAGCTCATCGTACTCAACAGGGGGGAGGCAGCCCCAGCATTTT. Translating it yields CASSSYSTGGRQPQHF.

This clonotype was seen many times. The V and J genes are TRBV5-1 and TRBJ1-2; possible D gene TRBD1, 6 bases. Germline V lookup: CDR1 SGHRS, CDR2 YFSETQ. This CDR3 has 15 amino acids. The V end lost 5 bases, the J end lost 8 bases, and 22 bases lay between the germline ends. The DNA for the CDR3 is TGCGCCAGCAGTAAAGGGGGGGTAGATGGAAGAGGCTACACCTTC. Encoded protein: CASSKGGVDGRGYTF.

The sample holds many counts of this clonotype. This sequence joins TRBV28 and TRBJ1-6; D is perhaps TRBD1 (6 bases). Deletions cut 8 bases from V and 6 bases from J, with 17 bases between. Germline-derived CDR1 and CDR2 are MDHEN and SYDVKM. The CDR3 spans 15 residues. Here the CDR3 DNA reads TGTGCCAGCTGTGAAGAGCAGGGGATTAATTCACCCCTCCACTTT. Translated: CASCEEQGINSPLHF.

This clonotype was seen repeatedly, ten times or more. The V gene is TRBV7-2, the J gene TRBJ2-7, with 7 bases identical to TRBD2. V lost 3 bases and J lost 3; bases outside the gene matches: 5. The CDR3 has 14 residues. Germline loops: CDR1 SGHTA, CDR2 FQGNSA. This CDR3 is CASSFTGGNYEQYF. The CDR3 DNA is TGTGCCAGCAGCTTTACGGGAGGCAACTACGAGCAGTACTTC.

The chain uses TRBV12-3 or TRBV12-4 and TRBJ1-1; the D gene is possibly TRBD1 (6 bases). The CDR3 loop spans 13 amino acids. V was pared by 6 bases and J by 5 bases, with 13 bases between. Written as DNA, the CDR3 is TGTGCCAGCAGGCGATTACAGGGAACTGAAGCTTTCTTT. It is translated as CASRRLQGTEAFF.

Many counts were recorded for this clonotype. The chain combines TRBV29-1 with TRBJ1-3; D is ambiguous. Germline V gene data show CDR1 as SQVTM and CDR2 as ANQGSEA. V lost 7 bases and J lost 2, with 12 bases in between. The CDR3 loop spans 13 amino acids. The CDR3 loop reads CSAWMDTGNTIYF. Written as DNA, the CDR3 is TGCAGCGCATGGATGGATACTGGAAACACCATATATTTT.

Ten or more counts support this clonotype. The chain combines TRBV12-3 or TRBV12-4 with TRBJ1-6; D unclear. V lost 3 bases and J 6 bases, leaving 9 bases between the germline ends. The CDR3 covers 14 residues. This CDR3 reads CASSFLGGNSPLHF. CDR3 sequence (DNA): TGTGCCAGCAGTTTCCTGGGCGGTAATTCACCCCTCCACTTT.

This clonotype was counted many times. V is TRBV20-1 and J is TRBJ2-1; unclear D gene. Trimming removed 3 bases from V and 10 bases from J, with 19 bases in between. This CDR3 is 14 amino acids long. Germline assignment: CDR1 DFQATT and CDR2 SNEGSKA (reference sequence). CDR3 sequence (DNA): TGCAGTGCTAGTGTAATTCGGGCCATTTACGAGCAGTTCTTC. It encodes CSASVIRAIYEQFF.

This clonotype occurred a few times. This sequence joins TRBV12-3 or TRBV12-4 and TRBJ2-5; D uncertain. The CDR3 covers 12 residues. V lost 5 bases, J lost 4 bases, and 8 bases lay in between. CDR3 sequence (DNA): TGTGCCAGCAGTCCCCACCGAGAGACCCAGTACTTC. Its protein product is CASSPHRETQYF.

This sequence joins TRBV4-3 and TRBJ2-5; 7 bases are shared with TRBD2. The V gene's germline CDR1 is LGHNA and CDR2 YSLEER. The V and J ends lost 1 base and 4 bases, in that order; junction bases with no gene match: 12. CDR3 size: 17 residues. The DNA of the CDR3 is TGCGCCAGCAGCCAAGGTGCGGGAGCCTTCGGGGGAGAGACCCAGTACTTC. It codes for CASSQGAGAFGGETQYF.

In this sample, this clonotype is medium-sized. The rearrangement uses TRBV20-1 and TRBJ2-7; D might be TRBD2 (5 bases). The CDR3 length is 14 residues. The V end was cut by 5 bases, the J end by 2 bases, with 16 bases between. The V gene's germline CDR1 is DFQATT and CDR2 SNEGSKA (reference sequence). CDR3 sequence reads: CSARPWRAPYEQYF. Written as DNA, the CDR3 is TGCAGTGCTCGACCTTGGCGGGCGCCCTACGAGCAGTACTTC.

This clonotype was recorded many times. This rearrangement joins TRBV24-1 to TRBJ1-4, with 7 bases aligning to TRBD1. This CDR3 is 15 amino acids long. CDR1 is KGHDR, CDR2 SFDVKD, per germline. V trimming: 4 bases; J trimming: 3 bases; junction bases outside the gene matches: 4. The chain's CDR3 is CATSDLQGSNEKLFF. In DNA, the CDR3 is TGTGCCACCAGTGACTTACAGGGGTCTAATGAAAAACTGTTTTTT.

The V and J genes are TRBV6-2 or TRBV6-3 and TRBJ2-1; 13 positions match TRBD2. Trimming took 2 bases from V and 0 from J; bases not matched to a gene: 16. Germline V gene lookup returns CDR1 MNHEY and CDR2 SVGEGT. This CDR3 is built from 22 residues. This chain's CDR3 is CASSYLVFRTSGSPHSYNEQFF. The CDR3 nucleotides are TGTGCCAGCAGTTACCTAGTTTTCCGGACTAGCGGGAGTCCACACTCCTACAATGAGCAGTTCTTC.

This clonotype has a count of ten or more. This sequence joins TRBV7-2 and TRBJ2-3; 10 bases align to TRBD2. Germline lookup yields CDR1 SGHTA and CDR2 FQGNSA. This CDR3 contains 18 residues. The ends lost 0 bases at V and 5 bases at J; junction bases unmatched: 11. The CDR3 DNA is TGTGCCAGCAGCTTAGCCTTGGGGCTAGCGGGAGAGAGAGATACGCAGTATTTT. It yields the protein CASSLALGLAGERDTQYF.

This clonotype was seen ten or more times. This chain links TRBV7-8 with TRBJ1-1; perhaps TRBD1 as D (5 bases). The ends were cut back, 1 base at V and 5 bases at J, with 11 bases in the middle. Germline CDR1 is SGHVS and CDR2 is FQNEAQ. The CDR3 has 14 residues. The CDR3 sequence is CASSLGMRGTEAFF. CDR3 DNA sequence: TGTGCCAGCAGCTTAGGGATGAGGGGTACTGAAGCTTTCTTT.

The table lists this clonotype with many counts. The rearrangement links TRBV20-1 to TRBJ2-1; 12 bases are a match to TRBD2. With 4 bases clipped from V and 5 bases from J, the junction kept 6 bases outside the gene matches. This CDR3 has 15 residues. Germline lookup yields CDR1 DFQATT and CDR2 SNEGSKA (reference sequence). The DNA of the CDR3 is TGCAGTGCTAAGATGGGACTAGCGGGCCACAATGAGCAGTTCTTC. Translation: CSAKMGLAGHNEQFF.

Ten or more counts support this clonotype. The chain joins TRBV4-2 to TRBJ2-5; TRBD1 or TRBD2 may be the D gene (5 bases each). Trimming took off 1 base at V and 5 bases at J, with 20 bases between the two ends. The CDR3 has 17 residues. Germline V gene data show CDR1 as LGHNA and CDR2 as YNFKEQ. The CDR3 reads CASSQVHSGPSTETQYF. CDR3 nucleotide sequence: TGTGCCAGCAGCCAAGTCCATTCGGGACCTAGTACGGAGACCCAGTACTTC.

This clonotype has at least ten counts. The chain links TRBV9 to TRBJ1-5; D is unclear. Trimming removed 4 bases from V and 1 base from J, with 6 bases in between. Germline CDR1 reads SGDLS; CDR2 reads YYNGEE. The CDR3 is 13 residues long. This CDR3 reads CASSTSSNQPQHF. CDR3 in DNA: TGTGCCAGCAGCACATCAAGCAATCAGCCCCAGCATTTT.

This clonotype was found many times. The chain links TRBV6-5 to TRBJ2-5; no definite D call. Trimming pared 5 bases from V and 5 bases from J, leaving 12 bases between. There are 13 residues in the CDR3. Germline lookup yields CDR1 MNHEY and CDR2 SVGAGI. The CDR3 coding sequence is TGTGCCAGCAGTACAGCTTATTGGGAGACCCAGTACTTC. This encodes CASSTAYWETQYF.

The rearrangement joins TRBV6-5 to TRBJ1-2; no firm D call. The CDR3 is made up of 15 amino acids. Germline V gene lookup returns CDR1 MNHEY and CDR2 SVGAGI. Trimming took 0 bases from V and 4 from J, leaving 12 bases between them. CDR3 DNA: TGTGCCAGCAGTTACTCACCGAGACTGACCTATGGCTACACCTTC. Its translation is CASSYSPRLTYGYTF.

This clonotype was detected ten times or more. The V and J genes are TRBV27 and TRBJ2-7, with 10 bases fitting TRBD2. Germline CDR1 reads MNHEY; CDR2 reads SMNVEV (reference sequence). The J segment lost 4 bases and the V segment lost 3 bases, leaving 6 bases of the junction unmatched. The CDR3 has 15 residues. The CDR3 nucleotides read TGTGCCAGCAGTTTTTTGGCTAGCGGGAGTTACGAGCAGTACTTC. This sequence encodes CASSFLASGSYEQYF.